This T cell receptor beta chain was obtained from a study of technical replicates of blood from several donors. There are 10 residues in the CDR3. Germline lookup yields CDR1 GTSNPN and CDR2 SVGIG (reference sequence). V was cut by 5 bases and J by 4 bases, with 6 bases left in between. Some clones are missing from TCRdb's copy, which holds only in-frame ones; the method was immunoSEQ multiplex PCR. Of around 68,000 clones listed, 95% to 97% are singletons. This receptor was taken from a human donor in good health. The sequencing input was T cells isolated from PBMCs. The rearrangement links TRBV30 to TRBJ2-7; D ambiguous. CDR3 nucleotide sequence: TGTGCCTGGGGAGATTACGAGCAGTACTTC. As protein: CAWGDYEQYF.